The clone carrying this TCR beta chain was observed many times. Its antigen is unidentified. The entry originates in a study of T cells after yellow fever vaccination. Across the whole study: Some fractions had low cell numbers, and these were prepared with SMART-Seq v4 Ultra Low Input.

Findings of the study overall: Weaker in magnitude, the secondary response showed a faster peak on day 5 versus 15. A small proportion of clonotypes was detected in both the CD4 and CD8 compartments.

CDR3 length equals 14 residues. Trimming stripped 6 bases from V and 0 bases from J, with 10 bases between. Using its own MiXCR run on the 5' RACE reads, TCRdb lists one record per CDR3 protein. The sample carries 300,000 to 350,000 distinct CDR3 sequences, roughly 4.3% recorded once. This rearrangement joins TRBV12-3 or TRBV12-4 to TRBJ2-3; unclear D gene. Sample: PBMCs, taken 5 days after the yellow fever booster vaccination. The clonotype was recovered from a man between 18 and 35 years old who received the YFV17D yellow fever vaccine. The CDR3 region is CASRLSVSTDTQYF. The CDR3 DNA is TGTGCCAGCAGGCTGAGTGTCAGCACAGATACGCAGTATTTT.